This T cell receptor (beta chain) was obtained from a study of T cell changes during pregnancy in multiple sclerosis (dated by TCRdb to the late 2010s). A note on the overall study: The study examined how the T cell repertoire changed over the course of pregnancy in women with multiple sclerosis.

The library was prepared using the immunoSEQ multiplex PCR assay. In TCRdb, the immuneACCESS table is reduced to in-frame sequences with V and J assigned. These tables do not hold every clone; where another copy was compared, an unresolved V gene accounts for under half, and the others remain unexplained. Within this sample are tens of thousands of clones, with approximately 94% of them counted one time only. The ten most abundant clones make up roughly 3% of the sample. Details on this clone: It lacks a known antigen. Base qualities are missing; no much larger clone stands one base away.

Sample: CD8+ T cells from peripheral blood mononuclear cells, taken in the second trimester of pregnancy. This receptor was identified in a female donor with multiple sclerosis, enrolled in a pregnancy study.

The CDR3 protein is CASSLKAGLGEKLFF. The base sequence is TGCGCCAGCAGCTTGAAGGCAGGTTTAGGTGAAAAACTGTTTTTT. The sequence links TRBV5-1 to TRBJ1-4; the D gene identity is not certain. V is shortened by 1 base, J by 7 bases, and the region joining them spans 14 bases. The germline V gene supplies CDR1 SGHRS and CDR2 YFSETQ. The CDR3, from cysteine to phenylalanine, totals 15 residues. Left in the record is the CDR3 DNA by itself, 45 bases read in frame from the first base.